Here is one T cell receptor (beta chain) with its context. This record comes from a study of T cell changes during pregnancy in multiple sclerosis. V dropped 4 bases and J dropped 5 bases, with 8 bases sitting between them. This CDR3 has 12 residues. Looked up from germline, CDR1 is MGHDK and CDR2 is SYGVNS. Sequencing used immunoSEQ multiplex PCR; TCRdb keeps in-frame clones, though not all of them. Of just over 80,000 clones in the sample, 90% to 95% were seen once. The starting material was peripheral blood, obtained in the second trimester of pregnancy. V is TRBV25-1 and J is TRBJ1-1; possible D gene TRBD1, 5 bases. The TCR comes from a female donor with multiple sclerosis, enrolled in a pregnancy study. The CDR3 region is CASSVAGTEAFF. DNA of the CDR3: TGTGCCAGCAGTGTAGCAGGGACTGAAGCTTTCTTT.